This T cell receptor beta chain was retrieved from a study of regulatory T cells in long-lasting Graves disease. Points from the study as a whole: Authors noted too few samples as a limitation. TCR diversity in persistent Graves' patients was below that of newly diagnosed ones. Sharing of public clonotypes was greater in persistent patients (around 3,000) than in new patients (around 1,000). Persistent disease was characterized by preferential usage of TRBV28, TRBJ1-2 and TRBJ2-5.

The CDR3 extends over 16 amino acids. CDR1 and CDR2 from the germline V gene are MGHDK and SYGVNS. V trimming: 6 bases; J trimming: 5 bases; junction bases outside the gene matches: 15. The time point denotes: newly diagnosed GD, antithyroid drugs for less than 3 months. From RNA extracted from PBMCs, the TCR library was made. As for this clonotype: Its antigen remains unknown.

Arm-PCR of CDR3 regions and iRepertoire HTBI primers were the basis on which TCR beta libraries were built. Each CDR3 protein is one row after TCRdb ran MiXCR on the multiplex PCR reads. The sample shows 350,000 to 400,000 distinct CDR3 sequences, 15% to 19% of them seen only once. Sequencing used peripheral blood mononuclear cells (PBMCs), obtained at new diagnosis, from a patient treated with antithyroid drugs. The TCR sequence derives from a female donor with Graves disease. This chain joins TRBV25-1 and TRBJ1-1; 7 bases match TRBD1. The CDR3 DNA is TGTGCCAGCAGCCCGACCCCAACAGGGGTAGAGACTGAAGCTTTCTTT. Encoded protein: CASSPTPTGVETEAFF.